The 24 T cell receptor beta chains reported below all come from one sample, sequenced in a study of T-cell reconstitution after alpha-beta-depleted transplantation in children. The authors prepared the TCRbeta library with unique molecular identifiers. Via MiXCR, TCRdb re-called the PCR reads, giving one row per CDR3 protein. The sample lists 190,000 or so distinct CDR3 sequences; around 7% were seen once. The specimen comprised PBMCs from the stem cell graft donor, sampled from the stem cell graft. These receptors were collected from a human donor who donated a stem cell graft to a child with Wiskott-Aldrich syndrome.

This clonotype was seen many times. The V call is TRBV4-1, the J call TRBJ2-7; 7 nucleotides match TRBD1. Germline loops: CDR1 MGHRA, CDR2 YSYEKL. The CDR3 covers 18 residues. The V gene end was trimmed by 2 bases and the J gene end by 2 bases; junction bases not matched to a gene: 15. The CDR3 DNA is TGCGCCAGCAGCCAAAGCGTATTCAGGGGGTTCCCTACCTACGAGCAGTACTTC. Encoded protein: CASSQSVFRGFPTYEQYF.

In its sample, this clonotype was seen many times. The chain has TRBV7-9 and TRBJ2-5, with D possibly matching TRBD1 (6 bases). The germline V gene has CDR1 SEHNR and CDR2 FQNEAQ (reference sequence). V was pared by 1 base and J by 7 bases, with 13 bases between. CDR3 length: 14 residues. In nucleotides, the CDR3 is TGTGCCAGCAGCTTAGTTTTGGGGGCAGGGACCCAGTACTTC. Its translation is CASSLVLGAGTQYF.

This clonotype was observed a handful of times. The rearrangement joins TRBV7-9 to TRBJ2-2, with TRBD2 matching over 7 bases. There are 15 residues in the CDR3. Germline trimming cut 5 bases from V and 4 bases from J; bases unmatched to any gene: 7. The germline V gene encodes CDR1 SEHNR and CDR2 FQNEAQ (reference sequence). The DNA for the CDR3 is TGTGCCAGCAGCAAGACTAGCCTCAGCACCGGGGAGCTGTTTTTT. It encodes CASSKTSLSTGELFF.

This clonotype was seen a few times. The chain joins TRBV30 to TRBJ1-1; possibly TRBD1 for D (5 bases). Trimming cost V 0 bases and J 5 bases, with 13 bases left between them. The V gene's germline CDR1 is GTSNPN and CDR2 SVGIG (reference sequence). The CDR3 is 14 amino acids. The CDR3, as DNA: TGTGCCTGGAGTGTAGGGGACGAAAGAACTGAAGCTTTCTTT. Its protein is CAWSVGDERTEAFF. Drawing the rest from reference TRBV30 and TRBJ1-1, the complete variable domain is SQTIHQWPATLVQPVGSPLSLECTVEGTSNPNLYWYRQAAGRGLQLLFYSVGIGQISSEVPQNLSASRPQDRQFILSSKKLLLSDSGFYLCAWSVGDERTEAFFGQGTRLTVV.

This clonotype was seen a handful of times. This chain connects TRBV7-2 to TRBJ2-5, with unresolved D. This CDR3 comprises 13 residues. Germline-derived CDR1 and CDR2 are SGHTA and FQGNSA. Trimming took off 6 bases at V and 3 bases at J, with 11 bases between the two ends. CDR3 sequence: CASSKSSEETQYF. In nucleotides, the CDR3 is TGTGCCAGCAGTAAGAGTTCGGAAGAGACCCAGTACTTC. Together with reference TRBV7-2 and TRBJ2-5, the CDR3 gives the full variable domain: GAGVSQSPSNKVTEKGKDVELRCDPISGHTALYWYRQSLGQGLEFLIYFQGNSAPDKSGLPSDRFSAERTGGSVSTLTIQRTQQEDSAVYLCASSKSSEETQYFGPGTRLLVL.

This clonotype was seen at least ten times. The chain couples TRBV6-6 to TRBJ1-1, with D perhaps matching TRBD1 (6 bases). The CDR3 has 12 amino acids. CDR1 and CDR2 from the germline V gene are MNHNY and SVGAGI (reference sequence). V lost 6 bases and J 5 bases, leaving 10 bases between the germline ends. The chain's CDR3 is CASRSGETEAFF. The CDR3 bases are TGTGCCAGCAGATCAGGGGAGACTGAAGCTTTCTTT.

CDR3 bases: TGTGCCAGTAGTATGACCCCAGGGGCGCCAGATACGCAGTATTTT. Its protein product is CASSMTPGAPDTQYF. The chain recombines TRBV19 with TRBJ2-3; a weak D match, TRBD1 (6 bases). From germline, CDR1 is LNHDA and CDR2 SQIVND (reference sequence). The germline V and J ends were trimmed by 3 bases and 4 bases, with 14 bases remaining between them. The CDR3 runs 15 residues.

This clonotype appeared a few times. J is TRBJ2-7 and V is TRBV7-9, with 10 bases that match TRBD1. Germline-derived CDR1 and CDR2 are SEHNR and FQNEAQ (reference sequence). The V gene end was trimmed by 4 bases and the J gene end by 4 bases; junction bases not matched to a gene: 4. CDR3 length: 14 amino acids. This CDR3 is CASSYGTGVYEQYF. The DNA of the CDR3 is TGTGCCAGCAGCTATGGGACAGGGGTGTACGAGCAGTACTTC.

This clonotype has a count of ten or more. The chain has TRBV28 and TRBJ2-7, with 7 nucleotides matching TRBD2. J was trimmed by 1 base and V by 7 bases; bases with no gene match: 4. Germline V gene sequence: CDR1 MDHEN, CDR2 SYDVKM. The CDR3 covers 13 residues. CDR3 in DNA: TGTGCCAGCACCACCGGGGGGTCCTACGAGCAGTACTTC. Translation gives CASTTGGSYEQYF. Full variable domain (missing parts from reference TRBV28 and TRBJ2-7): DVKVTQSSRYLVKRTGEKVFLECVQDMDHENMFWYRQDPGLGLRLIYFSYDVKMKEKGDIPEGYSVSREKKERFSLILESASTNQTSMYLCASTTGGSYEQYFGPGTRLTVT.

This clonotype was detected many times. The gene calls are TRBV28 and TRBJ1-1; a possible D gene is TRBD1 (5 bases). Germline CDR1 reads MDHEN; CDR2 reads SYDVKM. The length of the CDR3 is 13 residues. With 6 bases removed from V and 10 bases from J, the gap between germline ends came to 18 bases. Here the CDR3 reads CASSSLRGAGAFF. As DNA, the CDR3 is TGTGCCAGCAGCTCCCTTAGGGGAGCCGGAGCTTTCTTT.

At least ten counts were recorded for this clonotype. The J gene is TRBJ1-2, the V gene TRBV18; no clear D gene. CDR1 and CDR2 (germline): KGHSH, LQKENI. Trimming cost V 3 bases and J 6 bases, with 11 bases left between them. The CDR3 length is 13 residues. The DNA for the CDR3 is TGTGCCAGCTCACCGACCAGGATGGATGGCTACACCTTC. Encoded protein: CASSPTRMDGYTF.

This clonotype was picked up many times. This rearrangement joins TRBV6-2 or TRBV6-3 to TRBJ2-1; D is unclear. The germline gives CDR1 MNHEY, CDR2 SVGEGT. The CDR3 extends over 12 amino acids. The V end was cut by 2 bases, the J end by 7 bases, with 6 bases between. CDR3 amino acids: CASSYRPNEQFF. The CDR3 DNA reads TGTGCCAGCAGTTACCGCCCTAATGAGCAGTTCTTC.

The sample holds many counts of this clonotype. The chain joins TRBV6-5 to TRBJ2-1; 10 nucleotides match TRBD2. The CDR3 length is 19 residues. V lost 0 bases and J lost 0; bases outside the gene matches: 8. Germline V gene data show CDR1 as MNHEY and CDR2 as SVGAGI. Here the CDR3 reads CASSYSLGSGGSSYNEQFF. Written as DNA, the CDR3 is TGTGCCAGCAGTTACTCGTTGGGTAGCGGGGGGAGCTCCTACAATGAGCAGTTCTTC.

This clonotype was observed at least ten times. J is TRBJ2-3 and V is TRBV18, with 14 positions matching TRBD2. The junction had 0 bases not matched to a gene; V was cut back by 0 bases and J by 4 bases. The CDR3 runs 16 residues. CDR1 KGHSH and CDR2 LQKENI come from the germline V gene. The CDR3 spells CASSPPGLAGADTQYF. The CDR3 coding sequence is TGTGCCAGCTCACCACCGGGACTAGCGGGAGCAGATACGCAGTATTTT.

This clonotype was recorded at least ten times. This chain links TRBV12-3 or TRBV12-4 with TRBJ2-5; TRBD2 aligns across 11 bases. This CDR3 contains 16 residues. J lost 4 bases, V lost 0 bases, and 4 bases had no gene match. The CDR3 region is CASSLALAGGLETQYF. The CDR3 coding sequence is TGTGCCAGCAGTTTAGCGCTAGCGGGGGGACTAGAGACCCAGTACTTC.

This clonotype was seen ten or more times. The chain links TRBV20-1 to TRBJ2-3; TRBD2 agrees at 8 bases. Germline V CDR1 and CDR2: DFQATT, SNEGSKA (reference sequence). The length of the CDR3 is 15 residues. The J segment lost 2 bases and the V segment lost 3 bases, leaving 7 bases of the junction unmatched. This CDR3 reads CSARIGAGDTDTQYF. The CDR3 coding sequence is TGCAGTGCTAGGATCGGAGCGGGGGACACAGATACGCAGTATTTT.

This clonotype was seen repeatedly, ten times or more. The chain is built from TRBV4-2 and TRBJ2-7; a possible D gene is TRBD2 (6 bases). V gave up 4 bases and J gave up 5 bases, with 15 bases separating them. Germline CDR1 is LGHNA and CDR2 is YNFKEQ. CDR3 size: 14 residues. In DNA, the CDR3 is TGTGCCAGCAGCCTAGGAACTAGCAGCCACGAGCAGTACTTC. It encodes CASSLGTSSHEQYF.

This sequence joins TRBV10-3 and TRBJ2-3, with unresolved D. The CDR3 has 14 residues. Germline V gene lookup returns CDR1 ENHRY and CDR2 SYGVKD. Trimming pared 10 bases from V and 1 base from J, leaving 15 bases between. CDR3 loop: CATMVHSGTDTQYF. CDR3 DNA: TGTGCCACCATGGTTCACTCGGGCACAGATACGCAGTATTTT.

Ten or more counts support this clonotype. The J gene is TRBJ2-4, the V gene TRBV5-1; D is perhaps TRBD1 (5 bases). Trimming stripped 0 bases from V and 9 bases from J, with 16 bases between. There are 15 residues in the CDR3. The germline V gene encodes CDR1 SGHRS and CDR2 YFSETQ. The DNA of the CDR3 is TGCGCCAGCAGCTTGGAGGCCGTCAGGGATGGCATTCAGTACTTC. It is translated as CASSLEAVRDGIQYF.

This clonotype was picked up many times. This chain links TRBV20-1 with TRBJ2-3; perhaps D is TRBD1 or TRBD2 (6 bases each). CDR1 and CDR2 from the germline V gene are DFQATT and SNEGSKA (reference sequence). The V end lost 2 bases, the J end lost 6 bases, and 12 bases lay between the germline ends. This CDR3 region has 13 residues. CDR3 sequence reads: CSARRGTRDTQYF. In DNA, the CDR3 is TGCAGTGCTAGACGGGGGACAAGGGATACGCAGTATTTT.

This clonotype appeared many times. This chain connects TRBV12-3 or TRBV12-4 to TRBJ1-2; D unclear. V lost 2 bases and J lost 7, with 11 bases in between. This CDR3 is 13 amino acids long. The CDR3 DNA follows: TGTGCCAGCAGTTTAACGGTGGGGTCTGGCTACACCTTC. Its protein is CASSLTVGSGYTF.

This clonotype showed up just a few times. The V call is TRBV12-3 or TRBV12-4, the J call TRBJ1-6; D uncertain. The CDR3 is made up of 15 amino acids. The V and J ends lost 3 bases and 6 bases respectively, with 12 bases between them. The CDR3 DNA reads TGTGCCAGCAGTTTCGACGGCAGCTTTAATTCACCCCTCCACTTT. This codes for CASSFDGSFNSPLHF.

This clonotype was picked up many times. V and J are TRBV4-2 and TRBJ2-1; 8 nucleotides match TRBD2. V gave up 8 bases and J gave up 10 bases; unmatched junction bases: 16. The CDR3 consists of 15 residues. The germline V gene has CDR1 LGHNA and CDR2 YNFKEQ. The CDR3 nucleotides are TGTGCCAGCGGCGCCTTCACGGGGGGGCCGGGAGAGCAGTTCTTC. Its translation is CASGAFTGGPGEQFF.

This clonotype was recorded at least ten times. The CDR3: CASSFRGRYQPQHF. The CDR3 region has the DNA TGTGCCAGCAGTTTTCGGGGAAGGTATCAGCCCCAGCATTTT. This chain uses TRBV6-2 or TRBV6-3 with TRBJ1-5; D ambiguous. There are 14 residues in the CDR3. V lost 4 bases and J 5 bases, leaving 12 bases between the germline ends. Germline V gene sequence: CDR1 MNHEY, CDR2 SVGEGT.